This T cell receptor beta chain stems from a study of T cells in Graves' hyperthyroidism and ophthalmopathy. Study-wide results and limits: Ophthalmopathy onset followed model prediction by a median about 6.9 months. Blood also showed most of the thyroid clonotypes that were expanded above 0.001.

Using RNA transcripts as the source, TCR beta CDR3 regions were amplified. Primed by the HTBI set, a first-round RT-PCR was run on the TCR CDR3. TCRdb re-called the multiplex PCR reads through MiXCR, storing one row per CDR3 protein. Of approximately 400,000 distinct CDR3 sequences in the sample, approximately 14% were seen once. This clonotype has a count of ten or more. What it binds is unknown. With a duration under 2 months, the hyperthyroidism was newly diagnosed in patients aged 18 to 65. The CDR3 length is 14 residues. The germline CDR1 and CDR2 sequences are SGHTA and FQGNSA. Trimming took 5 bases from V and 4 from J; bases not matched to a gene: 7.

The clonotype originates from a woman aged 18 to 35 with Graves' hyperthyroidism. The sample consisted of blood. The chain has TRBV7-2 and TRBJ2-7; 8 positions match TRBD1. The CDR3 loop reads CASSKTTGVYEQYF. In DNA form, the CDR3 reads TGTGCCAGCAGCAAGACGACAGGGGTTTACGAGCAGTACTTC.